This T cell receptor (beta chain) appears in the sequencing data of a study of T cell repertoires in cytomegalovirus infection. Across the study: Recently identified HLA-C-restricted CMV epitopes were among the peptides used.

MiXCR, applied by TCRdb to the reads, yields one record per CDR3 protein. The sample contains 350,000 to 400,000 distinct CDR3 sequences, roughly 36% of which appear only once. The study, taken as a whole, reports: HLA-C-restricted TCR beta clonotypes specific for CMV led the ex vivo response.

In germline, CDR1 is SEHNR, CDR2 FQNEAQ (reference sequence). V dropped 5 bases and J dropped 6; count of bases not matched to a gene: 5. The CDR3 covers 15 residues. There are a few counts of this clonotype. No antigen is known for it. The receptor comes from a human donor in good health (CMV status not recorded). Some clones in this sample may be carry-over from other donors' samples. The sample was cultured PBMCs, taken from culture after CMV antigen stimulation. The chain couples TRBV7-9 to TRBJ2-1; 12 bases align to TRBD2. CDR3 amino acids: CASSPTSGRRNEQFF. The CDR3 nucleotides are TGTGCCAGCAGCCCGACTAGCGGGAGACGCAATGAGCAGTTCTTC.